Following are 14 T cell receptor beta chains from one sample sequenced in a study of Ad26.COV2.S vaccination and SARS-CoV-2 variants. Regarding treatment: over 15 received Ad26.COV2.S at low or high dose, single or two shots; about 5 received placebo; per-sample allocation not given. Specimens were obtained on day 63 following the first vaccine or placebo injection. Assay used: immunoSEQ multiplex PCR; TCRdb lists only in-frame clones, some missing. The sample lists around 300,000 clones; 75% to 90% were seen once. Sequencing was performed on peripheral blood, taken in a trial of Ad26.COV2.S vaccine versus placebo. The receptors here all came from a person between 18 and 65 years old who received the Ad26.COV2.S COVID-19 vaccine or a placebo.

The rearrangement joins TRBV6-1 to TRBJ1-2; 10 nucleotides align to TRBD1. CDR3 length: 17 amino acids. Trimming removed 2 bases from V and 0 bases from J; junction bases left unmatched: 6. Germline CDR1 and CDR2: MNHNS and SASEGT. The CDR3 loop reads CASSELGTGAPNYGYTF. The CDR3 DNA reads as TGTGCCAGCAGTGAATTAGGGACAGGGGCGCCTAACTATGGCTACACCTTC.

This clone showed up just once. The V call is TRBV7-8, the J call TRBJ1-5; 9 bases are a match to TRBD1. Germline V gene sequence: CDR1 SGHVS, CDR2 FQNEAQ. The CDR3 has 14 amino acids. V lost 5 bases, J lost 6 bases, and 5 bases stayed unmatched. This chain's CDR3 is CASSRQGVTQPQHF. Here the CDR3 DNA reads TGTGCCAGCAGCCGACAGGGGGTGACTCAGCCCCAGCATTTT.

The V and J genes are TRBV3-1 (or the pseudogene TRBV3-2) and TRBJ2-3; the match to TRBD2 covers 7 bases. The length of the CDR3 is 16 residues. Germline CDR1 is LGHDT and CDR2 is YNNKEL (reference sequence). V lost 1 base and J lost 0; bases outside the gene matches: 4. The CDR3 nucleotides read TGTGCCAGCAGCCAAGGAGTAGCGGGTAGCACAGATACGCAGTATTTT. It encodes CASSQGVAGSTDTQYF.

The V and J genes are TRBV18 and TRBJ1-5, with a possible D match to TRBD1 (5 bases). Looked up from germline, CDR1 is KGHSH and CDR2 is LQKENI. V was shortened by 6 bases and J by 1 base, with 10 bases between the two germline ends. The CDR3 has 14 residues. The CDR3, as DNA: TGTGCCAGCTCGTCGGGGGGGAGCAATCAGCCCCAGCATTTT. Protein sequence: CASSSGGSNQPQHF.

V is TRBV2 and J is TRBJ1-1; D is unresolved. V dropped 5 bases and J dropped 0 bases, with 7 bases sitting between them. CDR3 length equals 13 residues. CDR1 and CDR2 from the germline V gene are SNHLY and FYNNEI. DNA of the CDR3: TGTGCCAGCAGTACCACACTGAACACTGAAGCTTTCTTT. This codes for CASSTTLNTEAFF.

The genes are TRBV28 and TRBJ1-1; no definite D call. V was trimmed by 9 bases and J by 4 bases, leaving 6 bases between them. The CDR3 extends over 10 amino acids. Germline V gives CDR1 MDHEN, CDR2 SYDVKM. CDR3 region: CASGSTEAFF. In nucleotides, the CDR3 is TGTGCCAGTGGTAGCACTGAAGCTTTCTTT. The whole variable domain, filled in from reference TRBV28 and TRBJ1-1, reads DVKVTQSSRYLVKRTGEKVFLECVQDMDHENMFWYRQDPGLGLRLIYFSYDVKMKEKGDIPEGYSVSREKKERFSLILESASTNQTSMYLCASGSTEAFFGQGTRLTVV.

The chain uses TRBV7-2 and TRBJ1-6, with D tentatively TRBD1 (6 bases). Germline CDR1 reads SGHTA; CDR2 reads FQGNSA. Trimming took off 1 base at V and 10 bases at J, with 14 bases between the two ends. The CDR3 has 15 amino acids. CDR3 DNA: TGTGCCAGCAGCTTAGGAGCGGGGGCTTGGTCACCCCTCCACTTT. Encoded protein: CASSLGAGAWSPLHF.

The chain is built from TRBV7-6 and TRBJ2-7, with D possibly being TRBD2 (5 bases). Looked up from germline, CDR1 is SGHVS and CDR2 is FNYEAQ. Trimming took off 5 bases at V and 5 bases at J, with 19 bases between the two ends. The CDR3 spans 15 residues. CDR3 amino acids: CASSPTRRRLHEQYF. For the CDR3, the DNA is TGTGCCAGCAGCCCCACCCGAAGGAGGCTTCACGAGCAGTACTTC.

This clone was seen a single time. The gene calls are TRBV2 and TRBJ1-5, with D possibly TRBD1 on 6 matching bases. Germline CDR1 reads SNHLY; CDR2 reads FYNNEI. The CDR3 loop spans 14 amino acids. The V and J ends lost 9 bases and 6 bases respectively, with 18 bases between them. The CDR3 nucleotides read TGTGCCAGTGGTACAAGGGGGAGCGGTCAGCCCCAGCATTTT. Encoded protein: CASGTRGSGQPQHF.

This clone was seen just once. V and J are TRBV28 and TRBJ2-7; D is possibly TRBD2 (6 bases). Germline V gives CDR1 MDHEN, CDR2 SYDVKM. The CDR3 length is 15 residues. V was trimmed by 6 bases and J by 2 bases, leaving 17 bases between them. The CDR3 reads CASSPGGTSPYEQYF. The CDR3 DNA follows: TGTGCCAGCAGCCCCGGCGGGACTTCCCCCTACGAGCAGTACTTC. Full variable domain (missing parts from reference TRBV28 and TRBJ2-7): DVKVTQSSRYLVKRTGEKVFLECVQDMDHENMFWYRQDPGLGLRLIYFSYDVKMKEKGDIPEGYSVSREKKERFSLILESASTNQTSMYLCASSPGGTSPYEQYFGPGTRLTVT.

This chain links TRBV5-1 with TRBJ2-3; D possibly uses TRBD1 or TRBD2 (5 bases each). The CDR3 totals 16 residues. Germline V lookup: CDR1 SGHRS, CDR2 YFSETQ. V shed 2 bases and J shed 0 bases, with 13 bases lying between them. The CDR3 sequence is CASSFGRGGSTDTQYF. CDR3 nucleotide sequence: TGCGCCAGCAGCTTCGGACGGGGCGGTAGCACAGATACGCAGTATTTT.

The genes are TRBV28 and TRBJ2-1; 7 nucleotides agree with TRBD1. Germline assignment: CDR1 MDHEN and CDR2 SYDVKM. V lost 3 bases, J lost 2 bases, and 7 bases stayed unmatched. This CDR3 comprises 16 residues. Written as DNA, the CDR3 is TGTGCCAGCAGTTTCCACAGGGGAAGGGCCTACAATGAGCAGTTCTTC. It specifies CASSFHRGRAYNEQFF.

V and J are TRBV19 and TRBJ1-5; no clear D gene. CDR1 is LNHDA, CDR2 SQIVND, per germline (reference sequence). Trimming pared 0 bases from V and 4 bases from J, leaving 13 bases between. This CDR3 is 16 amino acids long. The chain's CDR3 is CASSIDGYSRNQPQHF. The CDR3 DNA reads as TGTGCCAGTAGTATAGATGGATACTCTAGGAATCAGCCCCAGCATTTT.

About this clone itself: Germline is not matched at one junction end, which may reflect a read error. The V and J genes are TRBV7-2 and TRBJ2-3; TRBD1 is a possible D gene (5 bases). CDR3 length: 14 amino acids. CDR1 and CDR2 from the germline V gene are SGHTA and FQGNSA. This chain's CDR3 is CVSSLRGSTDTQYF. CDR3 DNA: TGTGTCAGCAGCTTAAGGGGAAGCACAGATACGCAGTATTTT.